This entry is about one T cell receptor (beta chain). This entry belongs to a study of blood T cell repertoires in COVID-19. On the study more broadly: The analysed material was cDNA or gDNA that came from T cells, B-cell-depleted T cells, or PBMCs.

The trim removed 4 bases at V and 3 bases at J, leaving 2 bases unmatched. The CDR3 consists of 13 residues. CDR1 and CDR2 (germline): LNHDA, SQIVND (reference sequence). Original data processing: Amplification of reference gene primers provided the estimated nucleated cell counts. The assay was immunoSEQ multiplex PCR, and TCRdb's table has in-frame clones only and misses some. The V and J calls and clone size are taken from that table; D and trimming were inferred from the DNA. The sample has hundreds of thousands of clones, 90% seen once. The material sequenced was PBMCs or T cells enriched from blood (not recorded which). The TCR originated in a woman aged 18-30 years with acute COVID-19. The rearrangement links TRBV19 to TRBJ1-1; 7 nucleotides align to TRBD1. CDR3 sequence: CASSNRGDTEAFF. The CDR3 coding sequence is TGTGCCAGTAGTAACAGGGGTGACACTGAAGCTTTCTTT.